Listed below are T cell receptor beta chains from one sample, sequenced in a study of blood T cell repertoires in COVID-19. The method was immunoSEQ multiplex PCR; TCRdb's version includes in-frame clones alone and lacks a portion of them. The data hold roughly 87,000 clones, with approximately 90% observed a single time. The material sequenced was peripheral blood. The receptors derive from a man in his sixties with acute or convalescent COVID-19. The CDR3 runs from the conserved cysteine through the conserved F or W. The order of the fields is J gene, V gene, D gene, CDR3 protein. D genes are given only for firm matches.

>TRBJ2-2|TRBV3-1/TRBV3-2|-
CASSPTDTGELFF
>TRBJ1-1|TRBV30|-
CAWSVPGSITEAFF
>TRBJ2-3|TRBV2|-
CASSEGARTDTQYF
>TRBJ1-1|TRBV18|TRBD1
CASSSRTGGNTEAFF
>TRBJ2-2|TRBV10-3|-
CAIPRAGELFF
>TRBJ2-2|TRBV7-3|-
CASSQLASTNTGELFF
>TRBJ2-7|TRBV30|-
CAWSVWRAGGSYEQYF
>TRBJ2-3|TRBV5-1|-
CASSLGGSDTQYF
>TRBJ1-1|TRBV30|TRBD1
CAWSGQGVGEAFF
>TRBJ2-7|TRBV2|-
CASSVWAGRLYEQYF
>TRBJ1-5|TRBV29-1|TRBD1
CSVRTGDNQPQHF
>TRBJ2-7|TRBV9|TRBD2
CASSVEAGVTEQYF
>TRBJ1-1|TRBV5-4|-
CASIPGPGTEAFF
>TRBJ2-5|TRBV29-1|TRBD2
CSVELPSGGAGKETQYF
>TRBJ2-7|TRBV6-5|TRBD2
CASGPTGGLSYEQYF
>TRBJ2-6|TRBV7-3|-
CASSSPRAGANVLTF
>TRBJ2-7|TRBV28|TRBD2
CASITGTSGARGYEQYF
>TRBJ2-3|TRBV5-1|-
CASSLYQGTTDTQYF
>TRBJ1-1|TRBV19|-
CASIATGTNTEAFF
>TRBJ1-1|TRBV28|-
CASSFPPENTEAFF
>TRBJ2-1|TRBV30|TRBD2
CAWGSGKRPYNEQFF
>TRBJ2-7|TRBV10-2|TRBD1
CASRKGQGTYEQYF
>TRBJ2-3|TRBV6-5|TRBD2
CASRAYSGITDTQYF
>TRBJ2-2|TRBV18|TRBD1
CASSRGQSTGELFF
>TRBJ2-5|TRBV15|TRBD2
CATSRGDSGSETQYF
>TRBJ2-5|TRBV3-1/TRBV3-2|TRBD2
CASSQEFGRAAETQYF
>TRBJ2-1|TRBV30|-
CAWSDEGLNEQFF
>TRBJ2-5|TRBV5-1|TRBD1
CASSIGQAQETQYF
>TRBJ2-7|TRBV5-6|-
CASSLRPGRGYEQYF
>TRBJ1-2|TRBV5-5|-
CASSLTANYGYTF
>TRBJ1-2|TRBV9|TRBD1
CASSVGAGGAYGYTF
>TRBJ1-5|TRBV20-1|-
CSASYRRGSYSNQPQHF
>TRBJ1-6|TRBV3-1/TRBV3-2|TRBD1
CASSQGRQGNSPLHF
>TRBJ1-5|TRBV4-1|TRBD1
CASSREGGGSNQPQHF
>TRBJ2-1|TRBV5-6|-
CASSLSADSYNEQFF
>TRBJ1-5|TRBV6-5|TRBD1
CASSSPEGAQQPQHF
>TRBJ1-4|TRBV28|TRBD1
CASSSVVTGNFNEKLFF
>TRBJ2-5|TRBV4-2|-
CASSDNRETQYF
>TRBJ2-5|TRBV6-5|TRBD1
CASMTDRGRGETQYF
>TRBJ2-1|TRBV5-1|-
CASSSNSITTNEQFF
>TRBJ2-7|TRBV7-9|TRBD1
CASSKTGTGPFLEQYF
>TRBJ1-2|TRBV6-1|TRBD1
CASSDRGRVGTNYGYTF
>TRBJ2-7|TRBV5-4|TRBD1
CASSSGTGNSYEQYF
>TRBJ2-5|TRBV10-3|TRBD1
CAISSPGTGVETQYF
>TRBJ2-1|TRBV3-1/TRBV3-2|TRBD1
CASSQDLGTVTNNEQFF